Included here is one TCR beta chain sequence, with context. This clonotype appeared a few times. Its specific antigen is unknown. One base away there is no much larger clone; base qualities are not given. Every donor was a healthy Caucasian. Miltenyi CD45RO+ enrichment and human naive T-cell isolation kits were used to isolate memory (CD45RO+) and naive T cells from PBMC. This sample was included in a study of identical twins (dated by TCRdb to the mid-2010s). A note on the overall study: TCR alpha and beta repertoires from monozygotic twins, unrelated adults of various ages and cord blood were deep-sequenced to test whether fetal clonotypes persist. To rule out contamination, replicate twin experiments were performed at different times with different library preparation protocols. The full study reports these points: Invariant T cells such as MAIT and iNKT could partly confound zero-insertion analyses, though diverse VJ usage argued against this for most clonotypes. Recombination models systematically underestimated out-of-frame TCR alpha sharing in monozygotic twins but agreed with sharing between unrelated individuals. Compared with coincidental sharing between unrelated individuals, out-of-frame TCR alpha sequences shared between twins had an excess of sequences with low generation probability. Abundant cord blood beta clonotypes had fewer insertions, young adult naive repertoires showed a similar but weaker trend, and memory repertoires showed no such trend. The excess sharing between twins in beta out-of-frame sequences was weaker because fewer shared sequences reduced the signal-to-noise ratio. Because the same donors could not be followed over many years, conclusions were based on cross-sectional statistical analysis.

Library preparation was by 5' RACE. The instrument given in TCRdb is Illumina HiSeq 2000. A universal primer binding site was introduced by template switching, and a unique molecular identifier was present in the final cDNA, enabling accurate counting of TCR cDNA molecules. First-strand cDNA for TCR alpha and beta chains was synthesized from specific primers in the conserved constant-segment region. Each cDNA library was double barcoded, with a SMART-Mk sample barcode plus Illumina barcodes, to control for contamination. TruSeq adapter sequences, together with Illumina sample barcodes, were added in two successive PCR steps. TCR alpha and beta cDNA libraries were sequenced on the Illumina HiSeq platform with custom primers. The authors processed their data as follows. MiGEC processed the raw reads to extract unique molecular identifiers, while MiXCR was used to determine the CDR3 positions. Recombination models were inferred per individual with the repgenHMM and IGoR tools using an EM algorithm. Shared clonotype analysis was performed with the tcR package in R, normalizing sharing by the product of cloneset sizes. Out-of-frame nonproductive sequences were analyzed to study raw recombination free of thymic and clonal selection effects. TCRdb's own reprocessing of the public reads used fastp at Q25 and MiXCR and kept productive beta chains. When rows share a CDR3 protein, they turn into one entry using the most common DNA and genes. What appears here as the V and J calls and clone size reflects TCRdb's work, not the paper's. The sample table records around 230,000 distinct CDR3 sequences; approximately 9% of these occur just once. Clones ranked in the top ten supply 5% to 5.5% of the sample.

The CDR1 and CDR2 encoded by the germline V gene are MNHNS and SASEGT. Trimming takes 8 bases off V and 6 bases off J; junction bases not matched to a gene: 10. The CDR3 runs 14 amino acids, cysteine and phenylalanine included. The sequence is cut down to CDR3 DNA, 42 bases in frame from base 1. The sequencing input was memory (CD45RO+) T cells sorted from blood. Reading the label with the study, this specimen's cell subset or site is: CD45RO+ enriched T cells. The receptor chain draws on TRBV6-1 and TRBJ2-1, and 7 junctional nucleotides match TRBD2. This TCR was sampled from a woman younger than 35 in good health. At the DNA level, the sequence is TGTGCCAGCCTGGGAGGGCCAACCCTCAATGAGCAGTTCTTC. It encodes CASLGGPTLNEQFF.